The rows below give T cell receptor beta chains drawn from one sample of a study of T-cell memory formation after mild COVID-19. TCRdb re-analysed the 5' RACE reads in MiXCR, keeping a single row per CDR3 protein. In the table there are roughly 89,000 distinct CDR3 sequences, less than 15% of which are singletons. The sequenced material came from PBMCs or a T cell subset sorted from them (not recorded which). The receptor source for this set is an adult woman who had mild COVID-19 (a few samples of this study predate the infection). Cell type and time point are not known. Both conserved end residues are part of each CDR3. The order of the fields is CDR3 protein, clone size, V gene, J gene, CDR3 length. Clone size is given for some rows only: seen once, a few or many times, or a class if the clone is expanded.

CDR3aa: CASSPGEGPGEQYF
abundance: .
v_gene: TRBV27
j_gene: TRBJ2-7
len: 14

CDR3aa: CASSPGGRGGYTF
abundance: many
v_gene: TRBV12-3/TRBV12-4
j_gene: TRBJ1-2
len: 13

CDR3aa: CASSLSADATIYF
abundance: .
v_gene: TRBV12-3/TRBV12-4
j_gene: TRBJ1-3
len: 13

CDR3aa: CASSQDLRATQYF
abundance: few
v_gene: TRBV4-3
j_gene: TRBJ2-3
len: 13

CDR3aa: CASSFSRGGYEQYF
abundance: few
v_gene: TRBV12-3/TRBV12-4
j_gene: TRBJ2-7
len: 14

CDR3aa: CASSQAGQETQYF
abundance: .
v_gene: TRBV3-1
j_gene: TRBJ2-5
len: 13

CDR3aa: CASSLLQFGNYEQYF
abundance: few
v_gene: TRBV7-6
j_gene: TRBJ2-7
len: 15

CDR3aa: CASSRIAGQGAGELFF
abundance: .
v_gene: TRBV7-3
j_gene: TRBJ2-2
len: 16

CDR3aa: CSAPDPGLAGAGEQFF
abundance: few
v_gene: TRBV20-1
j_gene: TRBJ2-1
len: 16

CDR3aa: CASSLALGGTSGRDNEQFF
abundance: few
v_gene: TRBV7-6
j_gene: TRBJ2-1
len: 19

CDR3aa: CASSQSGGQNNEQFF
abundance: few
v_gene: TRBV19
j_gene: TRBJ2-1
len: 15

CDR3aa: CSAFAVWGGDYGYTF
abundance: .
v_gene: TRBV20-1
j_gene: TRBJ1-2
len: 15

CDR3aa: CASSFTGGSTDTQYF
abundance: .
v_gene: TRBV7-6
j_gene: TRBJ2-3
len: 15

CDR3aa: CAISAPGAEQYF
abundance: few
v_gene: TRBV10-3
j_gene: TRBJ2-7
len: 12

CDR3aa: CASSVDPDSSIGYTF
abundance: few
v_gene: TRBV9
j_gene: TRBJ1-2
len: 15

CDR3aa: CASSLGPELEQDTQYF
abundance: few
v_gene: TRBV7-7
j_gene: TRBJ2-3
len: 16

CDR3aa: CASSSRQEDTGELFF
abundance: .
v_gene: TRBV27
j_gene: TRBJ2-2
len: 15

CDR3aa: CASSRKGAEYSCEQYF
abundance: .
v_gene: TRBV7-6
j_gene: TRBJ2-7
len: 16

CDR3aa: CASNEGNTIYF
abundance: few
v_gene: TRBV6-6
j_gene: TRBJ1-3
len: 11

CDR3aa: CSARERGRGTDTQYF
abundance: many
v_gene: TRBV20-1
j_gene: TRBJ2-3
len: 15

CDR3aa: CASSGRQDNEQFF
abundance: .
v_gene: TRBV4-1
j_gene: TRBJ2-1
len: 13

CDR3aa: CSVAPGSGSSYNEQFF
abundance: many
v_gene: TRBV29-1
j_gene: TRBJ2-1
len: 16

CDR3aa: CASSLGVPNTEAFF
abundance: few
v_gene: TRBV7-9
j_gene: TRBJ1-1
len: 14

CDR3aa: CASSSPDNSPLNIQYF
abundance: .
v_gene: TRBV7-9
j_gene: TRBJ2-4
len: 16

CDR3aa: CASSLRRGAPGEQFF
abundance: once
v_gene: TRBV7-8
j_gene: TRBJ2-1
len: 15

CDR3aa: CANCRWGEDTQYF
abundance: .
v_gene: TRBV23-1
j_gene: TRBJ2-3
len: 13

CDR3aa: CASSFYQGTEQYF
abundance: .
v_gene: TRBV7-3
j_gene: TRBJ2-7
len: 13

CDR3aa: CASSWGRKNTGELFF
abundance: few
v_gene: TRBV21-1
j_gene: TRBJ2-2
len: 15

CDR3aa: CASSQRYNEQFF
abundance: .
v_gene: TRBV4-1
j_gene: TRBJ2-1
len: 12

CDR3aa: CASSLDRDAYEQYF
abundance: few
v_gene: TRBV5-1
j_gene: TRBJ2-7
len: 14

CDR3aa: CASSSFDRGSYNEQFF
abundance: few
v_gene: TRBV11-3
j_gene: TRBJ2-1
len: 16